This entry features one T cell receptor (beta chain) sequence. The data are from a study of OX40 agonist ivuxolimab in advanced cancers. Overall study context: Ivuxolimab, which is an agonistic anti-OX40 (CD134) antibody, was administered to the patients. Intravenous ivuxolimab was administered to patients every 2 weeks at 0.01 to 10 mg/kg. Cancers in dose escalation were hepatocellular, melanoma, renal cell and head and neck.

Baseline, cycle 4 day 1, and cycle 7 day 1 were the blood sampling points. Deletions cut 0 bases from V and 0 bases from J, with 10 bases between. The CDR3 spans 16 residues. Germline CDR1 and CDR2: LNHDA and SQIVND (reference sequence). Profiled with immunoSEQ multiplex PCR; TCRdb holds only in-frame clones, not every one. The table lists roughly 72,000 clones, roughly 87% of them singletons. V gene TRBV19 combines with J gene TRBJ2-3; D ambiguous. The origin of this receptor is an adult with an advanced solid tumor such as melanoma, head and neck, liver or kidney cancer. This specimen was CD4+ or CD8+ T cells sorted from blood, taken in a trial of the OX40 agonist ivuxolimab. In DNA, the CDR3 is TGTGCCAGTAGTATAGAGGAGCCTACTAGCACAGATACGCAGTATTTT. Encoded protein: CASSIEEPTSTDTQYF.